This entry features one T cell receptor (beta chain) sequence. The source of the sample is a study of CD8 T cells in Susac syndrome. As for the study in general: Blood was drawn from Susac syndrome patients while they were therapy-naive, on corticosteroids, or on intravenous immunoglobulin alone.

Random hexamers served to reverse transcribe roughly 0.45 to 1 ug RNA. TCRdb re-derived calls from the immunoSEQ multiplex PCR reads in MiXCR, one entry per CDR3 protein. The repertoire holds some 240,000 distinct CDR3 sequences, about 96% seen once, with roughly 0.1% in the top ten. Germline CDR1 is DFQATT and CDR2 is SNEGSKA (reference sequence). With V trimmed by 6 bases and J by 7 bases, 6 bases remained unmatched. The CDR3 sequence is 13 residues long. The receptor's source is a human donor with Susac syndrome. Sequencing used CD4+ T cells from PBMCs. The chain has TRBV20-1 and TRBJ1-4, with 9 bases aligning to TRBD1. CDR3 coding DNA: TGCAGTGCCACCGGGACAGGGCGTGAAAAACTGTTTTTT. Translated: CSATGTGREKLFF.